The sequence of this T cell receptor (beta chain) was determined in a study of T cells in Graves' hyperthyroidism and ophthalmopathy. Study findings and constraints: Ophthalmopathy, as predicted by the model, came a median around 6 months after the prediction.

The CDR3 is 15 amino acids. The germline V gene encodes CDR1 SNHLY and CDR2 FYNNEI. The J segment lost 1 base and the V segment lost 7 bases, leaving 9 bases of the junction unmatched. The table lists this clonotype with many counts. Its antigen is unknown. Any patient presenting with uncontrolled infection, other autoimmune disease, pregnancy or lactation was left out. Amplification targeted TCR beta CDR3 regions from RNA transcripts. The primer set for the first-round RT-PCR of the TCR CDR3 was HTBI. TCRdb reprocessed the multiplex PCR reads via MiXCR and lists one record per CDR3 protein. The sample holds fewer than 300,000 distinct CDR3 sequences, about 25% seen once.

J is TRBJ2-7 and V is TRBV2, with TRBD2 matching over 8 bases. Input material: blood. This sequence originates from a man in his forties or fifties with Graves' hyperthyroidism that later progressed to Graves' ophthalmopathy. CDR3 in DNA: TGTGCCAGCAAGTTCCAAGCGGGAGTTTCCTACGAGCAGTACTTC. The encoded protein is CASKFQAGVSYEQYF.